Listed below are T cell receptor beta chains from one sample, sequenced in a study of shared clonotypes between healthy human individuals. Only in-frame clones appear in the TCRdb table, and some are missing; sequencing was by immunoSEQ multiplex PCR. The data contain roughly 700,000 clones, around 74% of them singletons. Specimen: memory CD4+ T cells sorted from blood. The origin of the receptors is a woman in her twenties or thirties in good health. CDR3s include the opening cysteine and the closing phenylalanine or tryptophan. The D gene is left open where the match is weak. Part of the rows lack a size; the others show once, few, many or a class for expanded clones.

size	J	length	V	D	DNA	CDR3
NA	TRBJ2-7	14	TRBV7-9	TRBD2	TGTGCCAGCAGTCAAAGCGGGAGTGTCTACGAGCAGTACTTC	CASSQSGSVYEQYF
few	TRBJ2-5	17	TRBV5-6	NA	TGTGCCAGCGGAGTATGGGCCACACGTCTAGGGCAAGAGACCCAGTACTTC	CASGVWATRLGQETQYF
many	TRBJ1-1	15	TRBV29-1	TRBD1	TGCAGCGTTGATGAAAAGGGGGCCATGAACACTGAAGCTTTCTTT	CSVDEKGAMNTEAFF
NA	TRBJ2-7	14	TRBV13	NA	TGTGCCAGCAGCTTAGGTGGGAGCTCCTACGAGCAGTACTTC	CASSLGGSSYEQYF
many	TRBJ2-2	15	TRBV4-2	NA	TGTGCCAGCAGCCAAGATCCACAGTTAGGCGGGGAGCTGTTTTTT	CASSQDPQLGGELFF
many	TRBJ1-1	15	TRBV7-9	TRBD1	TGTGCCAGCAGCTTTATCAGGGGACAGGACACTGAAGCTTTCTTT	CASSFIRGQDTEAFF
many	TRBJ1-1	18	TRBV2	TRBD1	TGTGCCAGCAGTGAAGCCGCCTCCTGGGACAGGGGGTCCACTGAAGCTTTCTTT	CASSEAASWDRGSTEAFF
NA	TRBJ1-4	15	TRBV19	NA	TGTGCCAGTAGCCAGGGCGGGGTTTCTCGTGAAAAACTGTTTTTT	CASSQGGVSREKLFF
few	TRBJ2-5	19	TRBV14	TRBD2	TGTGCCAGCAGCCAAGATAATTTTGAGATAGCGGGAGGAGGAGAGACCCAGTACTTC	CASSQDNFEIAGGGETQYF
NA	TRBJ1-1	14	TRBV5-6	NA	TGTGCCAGCAGCTTGGACGGGTTCGGCACTGAAGCTTTCTTT	CASSLDGFGTEAFF
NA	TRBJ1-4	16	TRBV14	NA	TGTGCCAGCAGCCAAGATCGGGGCAGCTCGCATGAAAAACTGTTTTTT	CASSQDRGSSHEKLFF
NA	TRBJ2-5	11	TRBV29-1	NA	TGCAGCGTAGGGGACCCGATGGCCCAGTACTTC	CSVGDPMAQYF
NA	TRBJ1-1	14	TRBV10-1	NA	TGCGCCAGCAGTCGGGACGAGGTGAACACTGAAGCTTTCTTT	CASSRDEVNTEAFF
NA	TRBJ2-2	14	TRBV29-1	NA	TGCAGCGTTGAGTGGGGCGAGGCTACCGGGGAGCTGTTTTTT	CSVEWGEATGELFF
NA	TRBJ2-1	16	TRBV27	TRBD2	TGTGCCAGCAGTCCGGGACTAGCGGGATCCTACAATGAGCAGTTCTTC	CASSPGLAGSYNEQFF
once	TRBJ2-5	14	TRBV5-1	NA	TGCGCCAGCAGCTTGGGGGGGACCCAAGAGACCCAGTACTTC	CASSLGGTQETQYF
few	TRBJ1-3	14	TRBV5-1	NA	TGCGCCAGCAGCCCGGGCACAGGGGGAAACACCATATATTTT	CASSPGTGGNTIYF
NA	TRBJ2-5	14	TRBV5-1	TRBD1	TGCGCCAGCAGTCCCGGGACAGGGCTAGAGACCCAGTACTTC	CASSPGTGLETQYF
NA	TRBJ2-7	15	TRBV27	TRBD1	TGTGCCAGCAGTTTAAGGCAGGGGGCTCTTTGGGAGCAGTACTTC	CASSLRQGALWEQYF
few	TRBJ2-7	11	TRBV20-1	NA	TGCAGTGCTAGAGATGTGGGGGGGCAGTACTTC	CSARDVGGQYF
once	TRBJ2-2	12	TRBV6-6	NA	TGTGCCAGCAGTCTCTATACCGGGGAGCTGTTTTTT	CASSLYTGELFF
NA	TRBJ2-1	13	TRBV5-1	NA	TGCGCCAGCAGCTTGGGTAGTAGCAATGAGCAGTTCTTC	CASSLGSSNEQFF
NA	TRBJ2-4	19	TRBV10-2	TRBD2	TGCGCCAGCAGTGAGTCTCCCACGGCGGGAGGGATCGCCAAAAACATTCAGTACTTC	CASSESPTAGGIAKNIQYF
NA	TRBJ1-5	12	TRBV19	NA	TGTGCCAGTAGGAATAGCAATCAGCCCCAGCATTTT	CASRNSNQPQHF
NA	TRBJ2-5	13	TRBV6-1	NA	TGTGCCAGCAGTGCGACTGTGCAAGAGACCCAGTACTTC	CASSATVQETQYF
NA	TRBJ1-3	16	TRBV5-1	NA	TGCGCCAGCAGCTTGGGTTCGGGGGGACCTGGAAACACCATATATTTT	CASSLGSGGPGNTIYF
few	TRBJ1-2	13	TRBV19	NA	TGTGCCAGTAGTATGGAGGTTCTCTATGGCTACACCTTC	CASSMEVLYGYTF
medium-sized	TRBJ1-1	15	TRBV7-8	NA	TGTGCCAGCAGCTTAGCGATGGTTGCGAACACTGAAGCTTTCTTT	CASSLAMVANTEAFF
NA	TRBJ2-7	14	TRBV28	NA	TGTGCCAGCAGTTTTTTGAAGGGAAGGAACGAGCAGTACTTC	CASSFLKGRNEQYF
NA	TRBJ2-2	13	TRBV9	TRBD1	TGTGCCAGCAGTCGCAGGGGGACCGGGGAGCTGTTTTTT	CASSRRGTGELFF
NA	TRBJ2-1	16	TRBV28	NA	TGTGCCAGCAGTCGGGCGAGCCGCGGGAAAAACAATGAGCAGTTCTTC	CASSRASRGKNNEQFF
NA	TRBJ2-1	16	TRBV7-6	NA	TGTGCCAGCAGTCCGAGGAGTGGGAGCTCCTACAATGAGCAGTTCTTC	CASSPRSGSSYNEQFF
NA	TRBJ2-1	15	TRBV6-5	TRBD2	TGTGCCAGCAGGGCCAGGACTAGCGGACACAATGAGCAGTTCTTC	CASRARTSGHNEQFF